This T cell receptor beta chain was recorded in a study of T cells in Graves' hyperthyroidism and ophthalmopathy (dated by TCRdb to between 2018 and 2021). Study-level background: Peripheral blood samples were taken at the time of initial diagnosis, prior to any treatment. To identify TCR V-J signatures that set the groups apart, the researchers used a discovery cohort of 100 patients, made up of around 42 with Graves' ophthalmopathy and 57 with stable Graves' hyperthyroidism. An independent validation cohort of under 20 hyperthyroidism patients and 17 patients who later progressed to ophthalmopathy tested prospective prediction of ophthalmopathy. For training and testing, the 100 or so patients in the discovery cohort were randomly divided in a 7:3 ratio. The study also compared thyroid tissue and blood T-cell repertoires from 6 or 7 Graves' hyperthyroidism patients. Once sampling was done, hyperthyroidism patients were given methimazole at a starting dose of 30 mg daily, whereas ophthalmopathy patients were given high-dose intravenous methylprednisolone. TCR Vbeta CDR3 sequencing of 120 to 150 peripheral blood samples (about 45 ophthalmopathy, about 80 hyperthyroidism and about 17 progressor patients) is reported in the paper.

The TCR beta CDR3 regions were amplified from the RNA transcripts. For the first round of RT-PCR on the TCR CDR3, the HTBI primer set was used together with the Qiagen OneStep RT-PCR kit. Libraries were constructed in a second round of multiplex PCR, after which size selection and purification were carried out. Sequencing of the libraries was done on an Illumina HiSeq2000 using paired-end 100 bp reads. The authors' analysis ran thus. SOAPnuke was used to process the raw data, with reads discarded if the reads contained adapters or uncalled bases, had a mean Phred below 15, or lacked an exact constant-primer or identifier match. COPE v1.2.5 was used to merge high-quality paired reads, and clonotypes were defined as unique nucleotide sequences. Clonotypes were aligned to IMGT TRBV, TRBD and TRBJ reference segments using MiTCR v1.1. The analysis was restricted to V-J combinations with a frequency above 0.0001, which together covered just over 98% of the repertoires. The TCS score was defined as the ratio of F50 (clonal expansion) to E x V (chaos), calculated using BLOSUM62-based TCRdist between CDR3 peptides within each V-J. Welch's t-statistics and random forest reduced some 510 V-J features to some 14, which were used in a naive Bayes classifier (R e1071). TCRdb reanalyzed the raw reads on its own, using fastp at Q25 for trimming and MiXCR for clone calling, and kept in-frame beta chains. Each CDR3 protein gets just one entry, which takes the most common genes and DNA from the rows behind it. The V and J calls follow TCRdb's processing rather than the paper's. The sample table records hundreds of thousands of distinct CDR3 sequences; roughly a sixth of these occur just once. The top ten hold around 3.3% of the sample.

General study outcomes and caveats: No statistical method was used to set the sample size in advance, and investigators knew the group allocation. In validation, progression to ophthalmopathy was predicted by the model with roughly 71% sensitivity and around 75% specificity, a median of roughly 6 months before onset. Most expanded thyroid clonotypes (frequency above 0.001) were also detected in blood, suggesting blood repertoires may reflect thyroid immune responses. Ophthalmopathy was separated from stable hyperthyroidism by a 13 V-J signature model, with about 86% sensitivity and about 81% specificity obtained in cross-validation and 80%/75% obtained in testing.

CDR1 and CDR2 are read off the germline V gene as ENHRY and SYGVKD. V is shortened by 2 bases, J by 10 bases, and the region joining them spans 12 bases. The CDR3 covers 14 residues, taking in both the cysteine and the phenylalanine. Only the CDR3 region is kept as DNA, spanning 42 bases read in frame from base 1. The table lists this clonotype with a few counts. Its antigen remains undetermined. Within one base of it there is no much larger clone, and no base qualities were kept. Moderately to severely active disease, a Clinical Activity Score of at least 3, a NOSPECS grade of at least 4, and a duration under 3 months were present in ophthalmopathy patients. Exclusion was applied to patients with uncontrolled infections, other autoimmune diseases, pregnancy or lactation. Clinical symptoms, serum thyroxine and TRAb, thyroid ultrasound, and orbital computed tomography formed the basis for the diagnoses. Ficoll-Paque density gradient centrifugation was used to isolate PBMCs from 8.5 to 10 ml of fresh peripheral blood. Total RNA was extracted using Trizol reagent, and RNA quality was assessed on an Agilent 2100 Bioanalyzer.

Sequencing was done on a sample of blood. This clonotype originated in a woman between 35 and 50 years old with Graves' ophthalmopathy. Recombination joined TRBV10-3 with TRBJ1-6; the D gene assignment is ambiguous. The CDR3 sequence is CAISEPHGGSPLHF. The nucleotide sequence reads as follows: TGTGCCATCAGTGAGCCCCACGGCGGGTCACCCCTCCACTTT.